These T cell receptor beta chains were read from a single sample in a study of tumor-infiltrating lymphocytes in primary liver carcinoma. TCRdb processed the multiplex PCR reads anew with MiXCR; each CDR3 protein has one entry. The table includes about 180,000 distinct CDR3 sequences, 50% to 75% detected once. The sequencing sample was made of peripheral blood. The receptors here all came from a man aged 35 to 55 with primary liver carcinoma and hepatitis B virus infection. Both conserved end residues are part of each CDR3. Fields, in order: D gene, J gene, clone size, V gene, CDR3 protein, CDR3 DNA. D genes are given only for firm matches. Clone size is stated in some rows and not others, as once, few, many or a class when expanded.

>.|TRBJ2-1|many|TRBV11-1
CASSLAGNEQFF
TGTGCCAGCAGCTTAGCGGGGAATGAGCAGTTCTTC
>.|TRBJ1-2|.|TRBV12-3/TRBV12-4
CASEELGEGGYTF
TGTGCCAGCGAAGAGCTGGGAGAAGGTGGCTACACCTTC
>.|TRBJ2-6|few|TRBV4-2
CASSRGANVLTF
TGTGCCAGCAGTCGAGGGGCCAACGTCCTGACTTTC
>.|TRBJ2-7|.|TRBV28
CASNPPGTTHYEQYF
TGTGCCAGCAATCCCCCCGGGACAACCCACTACGAGCAGTACTTC
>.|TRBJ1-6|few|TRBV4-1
CASSQDTRGYRGGSPLHF
TGCGCCAGCAGCCAAGATACGAGGGGGTACAGAGGGGGTTCACCCCTCCACTTT
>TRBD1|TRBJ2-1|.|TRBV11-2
CASNLGSTGGNEQFF
TGTGCCAGCAACTTAGGGTCGACAGGGGGCAATGAGCAGTTCTTC
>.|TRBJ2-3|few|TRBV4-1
CASSHLAFPDTQYF
TGCGCCAGCAGCCACCTCGCGTTCCCAGATACGCAGTATTTT
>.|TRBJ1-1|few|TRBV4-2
CASSQDPQMNTEAFF
TGTGCCAGCAGCCAAGATCCGCAAATGAACACTGAAGCTTTCTTT
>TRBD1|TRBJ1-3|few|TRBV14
CASSRGTGRSSGNTIYF
TGTGCCAGCAGCCGAGGGACAGGGCGCAGCTCTGGAAACACCATATATTTT
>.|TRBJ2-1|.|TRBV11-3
CARSPGTGSGEQFF
TGTGCCAGAAGCCCCGGAACTGGGAGTGGTGAACAGTTCTTC
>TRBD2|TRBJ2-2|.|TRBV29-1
CSALRTSGTGELFF
TGCAGCGCCCTCAGGACTAGCGGGACCGGGGAGCTGTTTTTT
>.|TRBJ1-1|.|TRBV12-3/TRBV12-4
CASSLYRWSNTEAFF
TGTGCCAGCAGCCTATACCGGTGGAGTAACACTGAAGCTTTCTTT
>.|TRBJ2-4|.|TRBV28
CASSLGTVADF
TGTGCCAGCAGTTTGGGGACCGTGGCGGACTTC
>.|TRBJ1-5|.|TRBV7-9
CANSSGISNQPQHF
TGTGCCAACAGCTCGGGAATCAGCAATCAGCCCCAGCATTTT
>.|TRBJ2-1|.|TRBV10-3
CAISESEGEQFF
TGTGCCATCAGTGAGTCCGAGGGTGAGCAGTTCTTC
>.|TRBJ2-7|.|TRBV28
CASRLLQNLRDEQYF
TGTGCCAGCAGACTCCTACAGAATCTAAGGGACGAGCAGTACTTC
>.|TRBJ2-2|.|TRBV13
CASSLGGQTGELFF
TGTGCCAGCAGCTTAGGAGGGCAGACCGGGGAGCTGTTTTTT
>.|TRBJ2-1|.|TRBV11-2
CAGSSSFGQFF
TGTGCCGGCAGCTCCTCGTTTGGGCAGTTCTTC